This TCR beta chain was obtained from a study of glioma-infiltrating T cells. The iRepertoire nested amplicon-rescue multiplex PCR amplified TCR alpha and beta CDR3s from RNA. MiXCR, run by TCRdb on the multiplex PCR reads, gives a single entry per CDR3 protein. In the table there are about 89,000 distinct CDR3 sequences, about 25% of which are singletons. J gave up 13 bases and V 10 bases, and 19 bases lay outside the gene matches. The CDR3 consists of 14 residues. The germline V gene encodes CDR1 LNHDA and CDR2 SQIVND (reference sequence). The specimen sequenced was glioma tissue, nonneoplastic brain tissue, or PBMCs (not recorded which). The J gene is TRBJ1-5, the V gene TRBV19; 7 nucleotides align to TRBD1. This clonotype was sampled from a human donor with low-grade glioma or glioblastoma, undergoing nonglioma brain surgery, or in good health (not recorded which). CDR3 sequence: CATSDRVGNQLQHF. The CDR3 DNA reads as TGTGCCACCTCTGACAGGGTTGGCAATCAGCTTCAGCATTTT.